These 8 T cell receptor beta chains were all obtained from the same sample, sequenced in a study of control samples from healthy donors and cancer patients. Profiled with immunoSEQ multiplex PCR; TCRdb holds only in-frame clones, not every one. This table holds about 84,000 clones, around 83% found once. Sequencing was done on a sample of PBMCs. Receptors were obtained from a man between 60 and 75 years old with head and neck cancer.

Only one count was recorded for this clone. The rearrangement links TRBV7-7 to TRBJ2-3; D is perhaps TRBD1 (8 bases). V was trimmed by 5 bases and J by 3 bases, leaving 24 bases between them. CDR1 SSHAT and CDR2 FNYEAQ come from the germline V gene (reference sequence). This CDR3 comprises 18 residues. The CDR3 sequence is CASSISVGTGLETDTQYF. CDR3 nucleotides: TGTGCCAGCAGCATTAGTGTGGGGACAGGACTAGAAACAGATACGCAGTATTTT.

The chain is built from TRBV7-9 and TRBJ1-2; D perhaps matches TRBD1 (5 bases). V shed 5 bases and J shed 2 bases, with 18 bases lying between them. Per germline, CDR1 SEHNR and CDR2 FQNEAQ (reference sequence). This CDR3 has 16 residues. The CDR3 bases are TGTGCCAGCAGCGGTATAGGGGTCCTCCGGAACTATGGCTACACCTTC. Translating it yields CASSGIGVLRNYGYTF.

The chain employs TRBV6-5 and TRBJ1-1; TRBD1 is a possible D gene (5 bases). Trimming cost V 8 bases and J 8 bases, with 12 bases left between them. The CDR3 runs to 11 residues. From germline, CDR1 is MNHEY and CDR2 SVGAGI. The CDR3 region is CASLGAGEAFF. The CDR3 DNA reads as TGTGCCAGCCTAGGGGCTGGCGAAGCTTTCTTT.

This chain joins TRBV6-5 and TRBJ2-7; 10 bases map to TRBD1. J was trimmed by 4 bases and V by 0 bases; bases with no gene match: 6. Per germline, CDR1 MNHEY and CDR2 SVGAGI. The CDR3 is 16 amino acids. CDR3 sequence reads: CASSYSGGTGAYEQYF. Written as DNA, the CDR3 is TGTGCCAGCAGTTACTCGGGAGGGACAGGGGCATACGAGCAGTACTTC.

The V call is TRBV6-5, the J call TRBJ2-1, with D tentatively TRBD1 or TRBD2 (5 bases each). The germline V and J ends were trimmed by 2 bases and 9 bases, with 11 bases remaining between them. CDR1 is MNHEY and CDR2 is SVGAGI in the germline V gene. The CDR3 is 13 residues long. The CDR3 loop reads CASSYGSGGEQFF. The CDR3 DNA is TGTGCCAGCAGTTACGGTAGTGGGGGTGAGCAGTTCTTC.

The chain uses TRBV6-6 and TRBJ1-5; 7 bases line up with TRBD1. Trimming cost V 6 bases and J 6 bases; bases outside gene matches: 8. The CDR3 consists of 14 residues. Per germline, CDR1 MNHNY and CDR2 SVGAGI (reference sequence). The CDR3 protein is CASRSAGGTQPQHF. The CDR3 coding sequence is TGTGCCAGCAGGTCGGCAGGGGGTACTCAGCCCCAGCATTTT.

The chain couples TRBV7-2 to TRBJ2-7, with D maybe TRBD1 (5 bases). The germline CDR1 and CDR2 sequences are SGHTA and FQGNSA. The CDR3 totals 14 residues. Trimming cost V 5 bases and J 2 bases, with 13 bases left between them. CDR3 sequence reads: CASSPRQPPYEQYF. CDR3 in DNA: TGTGCCAGCAGCCCTCGACAGCCACCCTACGAGCAGTACTTC.

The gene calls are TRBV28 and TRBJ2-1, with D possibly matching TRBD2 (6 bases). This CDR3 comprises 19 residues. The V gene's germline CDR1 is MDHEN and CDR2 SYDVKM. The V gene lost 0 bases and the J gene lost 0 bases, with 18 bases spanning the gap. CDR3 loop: CASSLWGGFLLTSYNEQFF. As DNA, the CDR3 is TGTGCCAGCAGTTTATGGGGGGGTTTTCTCCTAACCTCCTACAATGAGCAGTTCTTC. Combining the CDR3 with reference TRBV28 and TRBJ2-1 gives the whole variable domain DVKVTQSSRYLVKRTGEKVFLECVQDMDHENMFWYRQDPGLGLRLIYFSYDVKMKEKGDIPEGYSVSREKKERFSLILESASTNQTSMYLCASSLWGGFLLTSYNEQFFGPGTRLTVL.